This T cell receptor beta chain came from a study of shared clonotypes between healthy human individuals (dated by TCRdb to 2018 to 2020). Background for the entire study: A couple of women and three men aged 18 to 49 years were included in the cohort. For each donor, three plates each were used for CD4 naive and CD4 memory, two plates were used for CD8 naive, and one plate was used for CD8 memory. To increase sequencing depth and limit assay-specific biases, different laboratories used diverse techniques to prepare libraries and sequence TCR repertoires. The study deeply sequenced blood TCR repertoires of five healthy adults to estimate repertoire size and the extent of clonotype sharing between individuals. Between about 0.94 and 8.9 billion PBMCs per donor were obtained by leukapheresis.

Concerning this clone itself: What this receptor recognizes is not known. Base qualities are not at hand, and no much larger clone is one base apart.

Donors were healthy HIV-negative adults with no recently reported acute infections or vaccinations. Every donor was a Caucasian adult living in Nashville, Tennessee, USA. CD4+ T cells were enriched by magnetic negative selection; naive cells were then positively selected on CD45RA, and the negative fraction formed the memory subset. After blood collection by leukapheresis, PBMCs were isolated using Ficoll-Histopaque density gradient centrifugation and then cryopreserved in the vapor phase of liquid nitrogen. Analytical flow cytometry was used to check the purity and quantity of every magnetically sorted T cell population. Each sorted fraction had its genomic DNA isolated and then quantified by UV absorbance on a Nanodrop 2000c. CDR1 is given as SGHAT and CDR2 as FQNNGV, both from the germline V gene. Its CDR3 holds 14 amino acids, cysteine through phenylalanine. Of the read, only the CDR3 DNA is kept; its 42 bases are in frame from base 1. Trimming at the junction amounts to 1 base on V and 4 bases on J, and the germline ends lie 7 bases apart.

Study-level results and caveats: Sharing across a handful of donors was observed for around 4.8% of naive CD4, 3% to 3.5% of naive CD8, 2% to 2.5% of memory CD4, and about 0.39% of memory CD8 clonotypes. Compared with non-shared clonotypes, the clonotypes found in all four sorted-subset donors had higher generation probabilities. Because the study included a small number of donors, the genetic and exposure-history diversity represented was limited. Incomplete sequencing was indicated by rarefaction of sorted-subset datasets, despite the large sequencing depth. Sampling was restricted to blood, and TCR repertoires in tissues likely differ from the TCR repertoires found in blood. Larger estimated clonotype richness was generally found for naive subsets than for memory subsets. Based on pairwise subsampling, the degree of clonotype sharing among donors was expected to be affected by sequencing depth.

Using the deep immunoSEQ assay, TCR CDR3 regions were amplified from genomic DNA by multiplex PCR. Genomic DNA extracted from each cell subset was distributed evenly over all wells of several immunoSEQ 96-well plates, and each plate served as one replicate. For sorted subsets, 200 to 250 ng of genomic DNA, equivalent to 30,000 or so T cell genomes, went into each replicate PCR. The purified libraries were quantified using a Qubit 3.0 fluorometer, sized with a Bioanalyzer 2100, and then quantified again using the KAPA Library Quantification kit. A separate single-read 150-cycle Illumina NextSeq 550 flow cell was used to sequence each immunoSEQ 96-well plate. The paper's data handling went like this. Because the immunoSEQ output included only junctional sequences and no quality scores, the filtering could not be the same as the filtering used for full-length reads. Sequences were annotated with PyIR, a Python wrapper for IgBLAST v1.9, and V/J genes and CDR3 were assigned using IMGT germline references. Reads with weak V/J assignments (E-value above 1e-6), missing CDR3, stop codons, out-of-frame junctions, or ambiguous translated residues were removed. V3J clonotypes were defined as sequences sharing the same inferred V gene, J gene, and CDR3 amino acid sequence. The percentage overlap between two repertoires was calculated by dividing the number of shared unique clonotypes by the size of the smaller repertoire. RTK rarefaction, the Chao1 estimator, and Recon v2.1 estimates of unobserved clonotypes were used to assess repertoire richness. OLGA was used to compute generation probabilities for all TCRbeta clonotypes that the gDNA method yielded from a few donors. What TCRdb holds here is the immuneACCESS table cut down to in-frame rearrangements. Part of the clones is not present; checked against another copy, under half of the missing clones reflect an unresolved V gene, and the others are unexplained. For V, J and clone size, that table is used; D and trimming come from the DNA. The sample table contains some 1,400,000 clones; only one count was recorded for around 97% of them. In total, the top ten clones hold roughly 1.1% of the sample.

The TCR sequence derives from a man aged 25 to 45 in good health. The chain is assembled from TRBV11-2 and TRBJ1-4; no D gene call is confident. The sequenced sample consisted of naive CD4+ T cells sorted from blood. The meaning of the sample's cell subset or site label: CD45RA+ positively selected. Here the CDR3 is given as CASSLGQVNEKLFF. The sequence in DNA is TGTGCCAGCAGCTTAGGACAAGTTAATGAAAAACTGTTTTTT.